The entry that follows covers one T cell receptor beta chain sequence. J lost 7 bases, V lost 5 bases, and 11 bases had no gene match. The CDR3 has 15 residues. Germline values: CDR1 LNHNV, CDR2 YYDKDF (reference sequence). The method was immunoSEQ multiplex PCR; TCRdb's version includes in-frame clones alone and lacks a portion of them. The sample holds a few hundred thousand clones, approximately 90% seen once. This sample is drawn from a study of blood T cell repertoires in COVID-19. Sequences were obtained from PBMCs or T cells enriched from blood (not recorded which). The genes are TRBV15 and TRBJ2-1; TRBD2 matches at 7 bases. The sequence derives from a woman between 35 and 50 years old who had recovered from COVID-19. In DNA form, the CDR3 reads TGTGCCACCAGCGCACCCGGGACTAACTCTAATGAGCAGTTCTTC. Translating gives CATSAPGTNSNEQFF.